The clone carrying this T cell receptor beta chain showed up just a few times. Its antigen remains unknown. These data come from a study of cytomegalovirus exposure and HLA in healthy donors. The PCR used 60 Vbeta and 13 Jbeta primers. Generated by immunoSEQ multiplex PCR, the TCRdb table keeps only in-frame clones and is missing some. The data contain 130,000 or so clones, around 59% of them singletons. The study sampled nominally healthy donors, though unrecorded immune exposures were likely. V gave up 0 bases and J gave up 2 bases; unmatched junction bases: 2. The CDR3 consists of 16 residues. Germline assignment: CDR1 SGHRS and CDR2 YFSETQ. Study-level points and caveats: Later, TCR association rates were found to vary by HLA locus, highest for DRB1 and lowest for HLA-C.

The origin of this receptor is a male donor in good health and CMV-seronegative. The sample taken for sequencing was PBMCs. The rearrangement uses TRBV5-1 and TRBJ2-3; 11 positions agree with TRBD1. CDR3 DNA sequence: TGCGCCAGCAGCTTGGGGGACAGGGGGTACACAGATACGCAGTATTTT. It codes for CASSLGDRGYTDTQYF.